The rows below give T cell receptor beta chains drawn from one sample of a study of blood T cell repertoires in COVID-19. Data came from immunoSEQ multiplex PCR; TCRdb stores just in-frame clones and leaves some out. This sample has 150,000 or so clones, with under 90% found just once. Material: PBMCs or T cells enriched from blood (not recorded which). These receptors were obtained from a man aged 50 or older who had recovered from COVID-19. CDR3s include the opening cysteine and the closing phenylalanine or tryptophan. A D gene is named only where the DNA matches it firmly. For some rows the clone size is stated as once, few or many, or as a class when expanded; others skip it.

v_call,d_call,j_call,clone_size,cdr3_aa,cdr3_nt
TRBV7-2,NA,TRBJ2-7,NA,CASSLGLLSYEQYF,TGTGCCAGCAGCTTAGGGTTACTCTCCTACGAGCAGTACTTC
TRBV5-1,TRBD2,TRBJ2-3,NA,CASSSGGYTDTQYF,TGCGCCAGCTCTAGCGGGGGGTACACAGATACGCAGTATTTT
TRBV4-2,NA,TRBJ2-2,NA,CASSYEGANTGELFF,TGTGCCAGCAGCTACGAAGGGGCCAACACCGGGGAGCTGTTTTTT
TRBV27,TRBD1,TRBJ2-5,NA,CASSLGATGEETQYF,TGTGCCAGCAGTTTAGGGGCCACAGGGGAAGAGACCCAGTACTTC
TRBV6-5,NA,TRBJ1-6,few,CASSYLQGASPLHF,TGTGCCAGCAGTTATTTACAGGGAGCCTCACCCCTCCACTTT
TRBV19,TRBD1,TRBJ1-2,once,CASSINRPGQGNGYTF,TGTGCCAGTAGTATAAACCGTCCGGGACAGGGAAATGGCTACACCTTC
TRBV29-1,NA,TRBJ2-1,few,CSGTTGYNEQFF,TGCAGCGGGACTACGGGCTACAATGAGCAGTTCTTC
TRBV5-5,NA,TRBJ2-7,NA,CASSLLPDRAYEQYF,TGTGCCAGCAGCTTACTCCCGGACAGAGCCTACGAGCAGTACTTC
TRBV3-1/TRBV3-2,NA,TRBJ1-1,NA,CASSQDQAFMNTEAFF,TGTGCCAGCAGCCAAGACCAGGCCTTCATGAACACTGAAGCTTTCTTT
TRBV7-3,NA,TRBJ2-3,NA,CASSLSRDTQYF,TGTGCCAGCAGCTTAAGTAGAGATACGCAGTATTTT
TRBV7-9,NA,TRBJ2-1,NA,CASSPRVYEQFF,TGTGCCAGCAGCCCACGGGTTTACGAGCAGTTCTTC
TRBV19,TRBD1,TRBJ2-7,NA,CASSLRQGFSYEQYF,TGTGCCAGTAGTCTAAGACAGGGGTTTTCCTACGAGCAGTACTTC
TRBV3-1/TRBV3-2,TRBD2,TRBJ2-7,NA,CASSQSPGTSGEQYF,TGTGCCAGCAGCCAGTCCCCCGGGACTAGCGGCGAGCAGTACTTC
TRBV3-1/TRBV3-2,TRBD2,TRBJ2-1,once,CASSRWGERGDYNEQFF,TGTGCCAGCAGCCGCTGGGGAGAGCGGGGGGACTACAATGAGCAGTTCTTC
TRBV9,TRBD2,TRBJ2-3,NA,CASSVAWSASGGTDTQYF,TGTGCCAGCAGCGTAGCTTGGTCGGCTAGCGGAGGCACAGATACGCAGTATTTT
TRBV19,TRBD1,TRBJ2-2,NA,CASRNRGKDTGELFF,TGTGCCAGTAGGAACAGGGGTAAGGACACCGGGGAGCTGTTTTTT
TRBV19,TRBD2,TRBJ2-5,NA,CASSMRGWGSGATETQYF,TGTGCCAGTAGTATGAGGGGCTGGGGTAGCGGGGCAACAGAGACCCAGTACTTC
TRBV5-1,TRBD2,TRBJ2-1,NA,CASSLRTSGAPDLQYNEQFF,TGCGCCAGCAGCCTGCGGACTAGCGGGGCCCCGGACCTCCAGTACAATGAGCAGTTCTTC
TRBV10-3,NA,TRBJ2-7,NA,CAISVPGSDEQYF,TGTGCCATCAGTGTGCCAGGGTCCGACGAGCAGTACTTC
TRBV4-2,NA,TRBJ1-2,NA,CASSQEPSGRGLAYGYTF,TGTGCCAGCAGCCAAGAGCCCTCGGGTAGGGGCTTAGCCTATGGCTACACCTTC
TRBV3-1/TRBV3-2,NA,TRBJ2-1,NA,CASSLGETGTPYNEQFF,TGTGCCAGCAGCCTTGGGGAAACCGGGACTCCCTACAATGAGCAGTTCTTC
TRBV9,TRBD1,TRBJ1-1,NA,CASSVRGLDPTEAFF,TGTGCCAGCAGCGTAAGGGGGCTGGATCCCACTGAAGCTTTCTTT
TRBV12-3/TRBV12-4,NA,TRBJ1-2,NA,CASSLGTARVYTF,TGTGCCAGCAGTTTAGGGACAGCCCGGGTCTACACCTTC
TRBV5-1,TRBD1,TRBJ1-1,NA,CASSLGQGINRFTEAFF,TGCGCCAGCAGCTTGGGACAGGGGATTAATCGGTTCACTGAAGCTTTCTTT
TRBV5-6,TRBD1,TRBJ1-1,NA,CASSLDRGLSTEAFF,TGTGCCAGCAGCTTGGACAGGGGGCTGAGCACTGAAGCTTTCTTT
TRBV3-1/TRBV3-2,NA,TRBJ1-1,NA,CASSRVSNTEAFF,TGTGCCAGCAGCCGAGTTTCGAACACTGAAGCTTTCTTT
TRBV19,TRBD1,TRBJ1-2,once,CASIPTPTGGPGYTF,TGTGCCAGTATTCCCACCCCCACAGGGGGACCTGGCTACACCTTC
TRBV27,NA,TRBJ1-6,NA,CASSFYSSYNSPLHF,TGTGCCAGCAGTTTCTATAGCTCCTATAATTCACCCCTCCACTTT
TRBV6-2/TRBV6-3,NA,TRBJ2-1,few,CASSPFTGLGSYNEQFF,TGTGCCAGCAGCCCTTTTACCGGCTTAGGGAGCTACAATGAGCAGTTCTTC
TRBV19,TRBD2,TRBJ2-3,NA,CASSLGLAGTGTDTQYF,TGTGCCAGTAGTCTGGGACTAGCGGGGACCGGGACAGATACGCAGTATTTT
TRBV6-1,NA,TRBJ1-5,once,CASSEGTVNQPQHF,TGTGCCAGCAGTGAAGGAACGGTCAATCAGCCCCAGCATTTT
TRBV9,TRBD1,TRBJ1-1,NA,CASSGGDRISSAFF,TGTGCCAGCAGCGGTGGGGACAGGATCAGTTCAGCTTTCTTT
TRBV11-2,TRBD2,TRBJ2-2,NA,CASSLLAGGPVGELFF,TGTGCCAGCAGCTTACTAGCGGGGGGGCCAGTCGGGGAGCTGTTTTTT
TRBV10-2,NA,TRBJ1-4,NA,CASSESPTSSEKLFF,TGCGCCAGCAGTGAGTCCCCTACTTCAAGTGAAAAACTGTTTTTT
TRBV9,TRBD1,TRBJ1-2,NA,CASSVEIGGSNYGYTF,TGTGCCAGCAGCGTAGAAATAGGGGGCTCTAACTATGGCTACACCTTC
TRBV19,TRBD1,TRBJ1-3,NA,CASSGRQGRSGNTIYF,TGTGCCAGTAGTGGTCGACAGGGCCGCTCTGGAAACACCATATATTTT
TRBV29-1,TRBD1,TRBJ1-2,NA,CSVGDRGSGYTF,TGCAGCGTGGGGGACAGGGGTTCTGGCTACACCTTC
TRBV4-3,NA,TRBJ2-4,NA,CASSQVARAGIQYF,TGCGCCAGCAGCCAAGTAGCCAGGGCTGGCATTCAGTACTTC
TRBV15,NA,TRBJ2-4,once,CATSRDQGTKNIQYF,TGTGCCACCAGCAGAGATCAGGGGACCAAAAACATTCAGTACTTC
TRBV6-4,NA,TRBJ2-1,NA,CASSDSMWSEQFF,TGTGCCAGCAGTGACTCGATGTGGAGTGAGCAGTTCTTC